This T cell receptor beta chain was recorded in a study of cytomegalovirus exposure and HLA in healthy donors (dated by TCRdb to 2016 to 2017). Regarding the study in general: An earlier analysis of approximately 640 of the donors reported approximately 290 Gb of sequence data and about 100 million unique TCR beta sequences from 150 million to 200 million T cells. Across roughly 420 genotyped donors of the cohort, an average of about 240,000 unique TCR beta nucleotide sequences per donor were sequenced, and approximately 19% of those sequences were non-productive. To decide whether each TCR beta V gene segment behaved as functional or pseudogenic, an earlier analysis of 587 of the donors relied on high-throughput TCR beta sequencing. A later genetic analysis took genome-wide SNP genotypes for about 65% of the roughly 670 donors and used that subset as a discovery cohort. Typing coverage differed by locus: A, B, C, DRB1 and DQB1 were typed in roughly 620-630 donors, DQA1 in about 500, DPA1 in nearly 610, and DPB1 in 400 to 480. An early release that covered several hundred HLA-typed donors contained around 330 gigabases of sequencing data and tens of millions of unique TCR sequences. High-throughput TCR immunosequencing, statistical association of individual TCRs with disease status, and machine learning were combined to predict cytomegalovirus infection status. The genetic ancestry cluster associated with self-reported Caucasian donors included around 76% of the approximately 430 genotyped donors. Every discovery cohort repertoire had been produced on one sequencing platform. A later analysis re-analyzed previously published TCR beta repertoires from roughly 600 donors and added high-resolution HLA genotyping to study TCR occurrence patterns. Alongside the repertoire data, information on donor age, sex, ethnicity and CMV serostatus was compiled. Rather than drawing on any new phenotypic data, the later analysis identified candidate immune exposures from TCR beta sequences and the way those sequences occurred across donors. A handful of DR-DQ haplotypes were handled as single units for association and clustering because linkage in the cohort was strong. The aim of the study was to test whether cataloging public T cell receptors could identify signatures of past pathogen exposure. In addition to the first cohort of 666 subjects, a separate validation cohort of 120 different subjects was used. HLA typing included class I and class II loci at four-digit resolution. The T cell repertoires of several hundred subjects were profiled by immunosequencing and related to cytomegalovirus serostatus.

Details on this clone: Its target antigen remains unknown. Its ends do not fully match the called genes, so a read error is possible.

What the work shows at the level of the full study, not this receptor alone: An association between a missense DCLRE1C variant and V-gene and J-gene trimming of TCR beta chains was found in a later genetic analysis and replicated in an independent cohort. Some IMGT-functional V segments, including TRBV6-2 and TRBV6-3, could not be distinguished by the 87-base-pair reads and were therefore excluded. The presence/absence analyses assumed that sequencing depth was roughly uniform across donors, and that assumption may not be true. Because some donors lacked HLA typing at each locus, the association tests relied only on the typed subset. The study listed 150 to 200 TCR beta chains as associated with cytomegalovirus. In a later analysis, most CMV-associated TCR beta chains were found to appear HLA-restricted, with HLA associations seemingly driven largely by CMV exposure. It was suggested by the authors that the approach could potentially be generalized to other disease states and immunological phenotypes. Only TCR beta chains were sequenced in this cohort, and the absence of alpha or paired-chain data limited detectable features. A further reported finding was that TCR beta sequences accurately predicted the HLA-A and HLA-B alleles for most subjects in the first cohort. A few of the identified cytomegalovirus-associated TCR beta chains were confirmed in vitro to be specific for cytomegalovirus antigens. Several of the top co-occurrence clusters appeared to be linked to parvovirus B19, influenza, CMV and Epstein-Barr virus, according to a later analysis. Cytomegalovirus status was reported to be diagnosed by the classifier with high specificity and sensitivity in both the original and validation cohorts. The earlier analysis of 587 of the donors excluded over 15 rarely observed V segments, including chromosome 9 orphons, because counts were too low. When HLA alleles, especially DR and DQ, strongly co-occurred, attributing TCR associations to individual alleles was difficult. In a later genetic analysis, fewer N-insertions in productive TCRs were reported among donors in an Asian-associated ancestry cluster than the roughly 700-donor mean. A cluster of highly shared sequence variants was judged likely to be a technical artifact of the sequencing pipeline. Correlated functional status among segregating V segments might reflect linkage disequilibrium, but an unknown experimental factor could not be ruled out. In a later analysis, the rate of TCR association differed among HLA loci, with DRB1 alleles having the most associated TCRs and HLA-C alleles having the fewest. In an earlier analysis of under 600 of the donors, most TCR beta V segments were observed in productive rearrangements about 90% or about 30% of the time, broadly matching IMGT annotations. While some public TCRs were present in many individuals, most TCR sequences turned up only very rarely across donors. A later analysis associated 16,951 TCR beta sequences with specific HLA alleles at a false discovery rate of 0.05. In a later analysis, HLA-associated TCR beta chains showed more clonal expansion and lower generation probabilities than non-associated chains that were equally common. For the cohort, immune exposure information was limited to CMV serostatus.

The library relied on the immunoSEQ multiplex PCR assay. A mixture of 60 forward primers for TCR Vbeta segments and 13 reverse primers for TCR Jbeta segments was used in the multiplex PCR. The CDR3 region of rearranged TCR beta genes was amplified from genomic DNA by a multiplex PCR assay. The amplified TCR beta libraries were sequenced on the Illumina HiSeq System as 87-base-pair reads. The paper's processing steps were these. In a later analysis, some 80 million unique TCR beta chains were counted across the approximately 640 repertoires, and around 11 million of these chains were shared by at least two donors. Raw reads were error-corrected and collapsed into unique sequences with a nearest-neighbor algorithm that merged closely related sequences to remove PCR and sequencing errors. To assign V, D and J gene segments, CDR3 sequences were aligned to IMGT reference sequences. For a sequence to be retained, at least a six-nucleotide match to both a V gene segment and a J gene segment was required. Rearrangements were classified as productive when the CDR3 lacked stop codons and remained in frame with V and J, and all other rearrangements were classified as non-productive. Following IMGT convention, CDR3 was defined as the stretch from the second conserved V-encoded cysteine up to the conserved J-encoded phenylalanine. In an earlier analysis of roughly 580 of the donors, sequences lacking an unambiguous match to a single V gene segment were excluded. An earlier analysis of 587 of the donors classified V segments as functional when productive rearrangements were above 56.7% and as segregating when the standard deviation between donors was above 5%. A statistical classification framework was developed to diagnose cytomegalovirus status using the catalog of TCR beta chain sequences. A later analysis assigned V and J genes by comparing TCR nucleotide sequences with IMGT/GENE-DB human TR gene sequences. The TCRdist pipeline was used in a later analysis to assign CDR3 sequences and most-parsimonious VDJ recombination scenarios. In a later analysis, every TCR beta chain was defined by the combination of its CDR3 amino acid sequence and its V-gene family, and reads without a unique V-gene family were dropped. To address suspected cross-contamination and a sequencing artifact, a later analysis removed approximately 590 highly shared, low-generation-probability nucleotide sequences. A later analysis calculated a clonal expansion index for each public chain from normalized within-repertoire ranks of inferred template counts. In a later analysis, generation probabilities were computed with a VDJ recombination model fitted to out-of-frame rearrangements, and the resulting probabilities were checked against IGoR. A later analysis scored TCR-TCR, TCR-HLA and TCR-CMV co-occurrence with hypergeometric tests, applying a repertoire-size bias correction to TCR pairs. In a later analysis, false discovery rates were estimated by permuting HLA or CMV assignments 20 times. In a later analysis, co-occurring TCRs were grouped using DBSCAN, and TCRdist sequence similarity was added for clustering within HLA-allele-positive subsets. For co-occurrence clustering, repertoires with fewer than 30,000 or more than 120,000 public chains were excluded, along with 5 or 6 repertoires with anomalous nucleotide sharing. As stored in TCRdb, this immuneACCESS dataset retains in-frame rearrangements with V and J assigned. A fraction of the clones does not appear; measured against another copy, unresolved V genes explain less than half of the discrepancy, and the remainder lacks a known reason. That table gives V, J and clone size, and the DNA gave D and trimming. This sample comprises 60,000 to 85,000 clones, 75% to 85% of them detected only once. The ten most abundant clones make up around 3% of the sample.

The cohort was made up of several hundred healthy bone marrow donors. All cohort members were sampled while nominally healthy, although unrecorded immune exposures were likely present. The donor was CMV seronegative and was included in the group of hundreds of seronegative cohort members. A peripheral blood sample was provided by each donor, and peripheral blood mononuclear cells were used for TCR beta sequencing. The Qiagen DNeasy Blood Extraction Kit was used to extract genomic DNA from the blood cell samples. As encoded in the germline V gene (reference sequence), CDR1 is MNHNY while CDR2 is SVGAGI. The cysteine opens and the phenylalanine closes a CDR3 of 16 amino acids. The sequence is cut down to CDR3 DNA, 48 bases in frame from base 1.

Sequenced material: PBMCs. The chain employs TRBV6-6 and TRBJ1-2, with TRBD1 tentatively as D gene (5 bases match). The source is a man aged 40-50 years in good health and CMV-seronegative. This receptor carries the CDR3 CASGYSSSGGNYGYTF. The DNA sequence is as follows: TGTGCCAGCGGTTACTCATCATCCGGGGGTAACTATGGCTACACCTTC.